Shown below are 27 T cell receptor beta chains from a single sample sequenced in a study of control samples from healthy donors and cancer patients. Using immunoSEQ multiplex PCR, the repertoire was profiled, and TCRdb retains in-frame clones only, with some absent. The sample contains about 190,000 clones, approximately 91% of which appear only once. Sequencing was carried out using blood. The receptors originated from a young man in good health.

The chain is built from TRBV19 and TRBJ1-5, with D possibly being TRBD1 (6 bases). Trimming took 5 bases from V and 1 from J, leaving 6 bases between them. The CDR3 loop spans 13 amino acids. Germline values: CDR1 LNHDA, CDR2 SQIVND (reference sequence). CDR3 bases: TGTGCCAGTAGTGGACAGAGCAATCAGCCCCAGCATTTT. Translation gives CASSGQSNQPQHF.

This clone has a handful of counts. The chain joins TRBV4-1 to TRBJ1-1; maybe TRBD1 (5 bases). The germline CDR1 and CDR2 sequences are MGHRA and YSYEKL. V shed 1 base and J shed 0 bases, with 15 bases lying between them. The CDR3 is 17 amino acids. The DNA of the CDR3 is TGCGCCAGCAGCCAAGGGGCAGGACACGCGGTGAACACTGAAGCTTTCTTT. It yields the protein CASSQGAGHAVNTEAFF.

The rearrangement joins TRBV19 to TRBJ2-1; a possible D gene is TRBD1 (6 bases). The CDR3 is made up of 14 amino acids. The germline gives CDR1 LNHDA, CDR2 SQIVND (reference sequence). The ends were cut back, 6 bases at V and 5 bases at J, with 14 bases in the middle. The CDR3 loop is CASSPGHQDNEQFF. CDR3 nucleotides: TGTGCCAGTAGCCCGGGACACCAGGACAATGAGCAGTTCTTC.

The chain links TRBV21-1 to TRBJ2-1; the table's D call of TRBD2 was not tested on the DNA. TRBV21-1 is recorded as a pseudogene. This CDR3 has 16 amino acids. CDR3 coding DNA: TGTGCCAGCAGCGGCAGGGAGGCCATATCCTACAATGAGCAGTTCTTC. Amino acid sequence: CASSGREAISYNEQFF.

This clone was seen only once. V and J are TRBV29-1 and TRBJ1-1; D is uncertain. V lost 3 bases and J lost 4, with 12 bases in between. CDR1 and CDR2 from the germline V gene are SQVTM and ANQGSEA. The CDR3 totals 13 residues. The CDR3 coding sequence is TGCAGCGTTGATCTGGGTTTGGCCACTGAAGCTTTCTTT. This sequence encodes CSVDLGLATEAFF.

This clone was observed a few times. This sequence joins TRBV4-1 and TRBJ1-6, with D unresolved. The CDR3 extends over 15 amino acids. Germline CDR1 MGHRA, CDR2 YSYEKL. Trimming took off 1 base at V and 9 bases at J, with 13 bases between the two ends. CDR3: CASSQAVAGISPLHF. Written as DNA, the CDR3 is TGCGCCAGCAGCCAAGCCGTCGCGGGGATTTCACCCCTCCACTTT.

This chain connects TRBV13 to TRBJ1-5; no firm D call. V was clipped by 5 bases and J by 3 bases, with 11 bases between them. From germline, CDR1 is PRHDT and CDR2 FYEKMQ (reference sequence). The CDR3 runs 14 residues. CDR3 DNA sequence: TGTGCCAGCAGCCCCTCCCGTTCCAATCAGCCCCAGCATTTT. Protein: CASSPSRSNQPQHF.

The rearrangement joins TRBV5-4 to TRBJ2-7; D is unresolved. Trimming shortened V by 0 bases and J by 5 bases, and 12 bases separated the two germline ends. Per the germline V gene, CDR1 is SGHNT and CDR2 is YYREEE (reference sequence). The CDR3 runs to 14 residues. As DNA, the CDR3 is TGTGCCAGCAGCTTGGCCACTGCTTTAGACGAGCAGTACTTC. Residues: CASSLATALDEQYF.

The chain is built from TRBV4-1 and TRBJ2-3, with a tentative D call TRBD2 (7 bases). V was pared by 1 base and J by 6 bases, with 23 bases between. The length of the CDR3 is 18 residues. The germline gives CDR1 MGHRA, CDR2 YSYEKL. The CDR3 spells CASSQGGRGGRFVDTQYF. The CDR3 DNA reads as TGCGCCAGCAGCCAAGGAGGGAGGGGGGGCCGGTTTGTTGATACGCAGTATTTT.

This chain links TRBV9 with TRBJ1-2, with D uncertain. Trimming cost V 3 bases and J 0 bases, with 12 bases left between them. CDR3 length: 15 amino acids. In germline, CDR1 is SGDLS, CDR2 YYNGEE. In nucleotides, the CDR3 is TGTGCCAGCAGCGGACTGGACGGCTCTAACTATGGCTACACCTTC. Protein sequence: CASSGLDGSNYGYTF. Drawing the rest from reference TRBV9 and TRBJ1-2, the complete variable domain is DSGVTQTPKHLITATGQRVTLRCSPRSGDLSVYWYQQSLDQGLQFLIQYYNGEERAKGNILERFSAQQFPDLHSELNLSSLELGDSALYFCASSGLDGSNYGYTFGSGTRLTVV.

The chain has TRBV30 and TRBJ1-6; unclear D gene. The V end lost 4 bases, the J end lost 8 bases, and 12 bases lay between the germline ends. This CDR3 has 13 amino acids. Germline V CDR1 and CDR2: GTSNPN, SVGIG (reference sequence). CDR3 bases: TGTGCCTGGAATTGGAACAGCTATTCACCCCTCCACTTT. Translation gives CAWNWNSYSPLHF.

CDR3 sequence reads: CASSLRRGGGADTQYF. Here the CDR3 DNA reads TGCGCCAGCAGCTTGAGGCGGGGGGGCGGAGCAGATACGCAGTATTTT. V is TRBV5-1 and J is TRBJ2-3; 9 bases are shared with TRBD2. Germline V gives CDR1 SGHRS, CDR2 YFSETQ. Trimming took 1 base from V and 4 from J; bases not matched to a gene: 7. This CDR3 contains 16 residues.

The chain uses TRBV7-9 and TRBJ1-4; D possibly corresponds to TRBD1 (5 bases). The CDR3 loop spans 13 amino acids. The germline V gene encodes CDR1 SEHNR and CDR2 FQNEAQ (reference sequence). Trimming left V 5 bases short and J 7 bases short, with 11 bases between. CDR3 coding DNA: TGTGCCAGCAGCCTAGGGGCAGGTGAAAAACTGTTTTTT. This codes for CASSLGAGEKLFF.

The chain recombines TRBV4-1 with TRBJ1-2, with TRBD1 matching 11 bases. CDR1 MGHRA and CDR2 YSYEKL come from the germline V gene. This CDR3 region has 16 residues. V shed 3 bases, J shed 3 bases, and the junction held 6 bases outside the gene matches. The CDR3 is CASSHLPGQGDYGYTF. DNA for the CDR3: TGCGCCAGCAGCCATCTGCCGGGACAGGGGGACTATGGCTACACCTTC.

The chain's CDR3 is CASSDKGGGYGNEQFF. CDR3 DNA: TGCGCCAGCAGTGATAAAGGAGGGGGCTACGGCAATGAGCAGTTCTTC. The chain is built from TRBV10-1 and TRBJ2-1; D might be TRBD1 (7 bases). The germline V and J ends were trimmed by 3 bases and 6 bases, with 18 bases remaining between them. Per germline, CDR1 WNHNN and CDR2 SYGVQD (reference sequence). This CDR3 comprises 16 residues.

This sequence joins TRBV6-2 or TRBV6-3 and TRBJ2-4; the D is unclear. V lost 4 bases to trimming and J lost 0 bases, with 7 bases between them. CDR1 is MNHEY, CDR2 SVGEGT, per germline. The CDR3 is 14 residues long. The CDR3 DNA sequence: TGTGCCAGCAGTTTAATCGTAGCCAAAAACATTCAGTACTTC. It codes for CASSLIVAKNIQYF.

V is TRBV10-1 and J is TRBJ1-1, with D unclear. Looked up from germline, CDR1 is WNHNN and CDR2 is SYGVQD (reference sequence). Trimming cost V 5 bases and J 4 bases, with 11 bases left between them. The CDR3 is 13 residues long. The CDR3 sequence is CASSSEGGTEAFF. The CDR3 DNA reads TGCGCCAGCAGTTCTGAGGGCGGCACTGAAGCTTTCTTT.

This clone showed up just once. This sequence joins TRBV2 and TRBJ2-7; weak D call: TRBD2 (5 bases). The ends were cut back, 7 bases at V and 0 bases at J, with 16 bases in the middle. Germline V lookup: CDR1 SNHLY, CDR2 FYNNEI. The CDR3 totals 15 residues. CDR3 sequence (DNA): TGTGCCAGCACCCAAAGTCAGCGGAACTCCTACGAGCAGTACTTC. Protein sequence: CASTQSQRNSYEQYF.

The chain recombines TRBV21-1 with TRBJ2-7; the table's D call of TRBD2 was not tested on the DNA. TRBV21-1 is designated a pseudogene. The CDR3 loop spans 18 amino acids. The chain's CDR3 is CASSKICPAGTSGYEQYF. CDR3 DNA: TGTGCCAGCAGCAAGATATGCCCCGCCGGGACTAGCGGCTACGAGCAGTACTTC.

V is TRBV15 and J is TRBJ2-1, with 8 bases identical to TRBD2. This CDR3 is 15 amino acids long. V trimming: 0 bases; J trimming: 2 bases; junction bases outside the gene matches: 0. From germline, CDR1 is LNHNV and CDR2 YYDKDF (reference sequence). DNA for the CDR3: TGTGCCACCAGCAGAGACGGGGGGGCCTACAATGAGCAGTTCTTC. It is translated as CATSRDGGAYNEQFF.

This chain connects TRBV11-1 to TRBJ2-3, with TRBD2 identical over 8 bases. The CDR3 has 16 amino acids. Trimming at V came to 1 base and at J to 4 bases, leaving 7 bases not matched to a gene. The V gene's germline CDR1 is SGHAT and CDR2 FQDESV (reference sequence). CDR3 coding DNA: TGTGCCAGCAGCTTAGGTCTCGGGGGGGCCCCAGATACGCAGTATTTT. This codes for CASSLGLGGAPDTQYF.

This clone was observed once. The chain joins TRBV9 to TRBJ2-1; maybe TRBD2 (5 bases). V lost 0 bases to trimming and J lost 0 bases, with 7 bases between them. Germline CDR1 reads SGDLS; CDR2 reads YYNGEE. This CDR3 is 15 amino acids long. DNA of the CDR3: TGTGCCAGCAGCGTAGTAGGGAGCTCCTACAATGAGCAGTTCTTC. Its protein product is CASSVVGSSYNEQFF.

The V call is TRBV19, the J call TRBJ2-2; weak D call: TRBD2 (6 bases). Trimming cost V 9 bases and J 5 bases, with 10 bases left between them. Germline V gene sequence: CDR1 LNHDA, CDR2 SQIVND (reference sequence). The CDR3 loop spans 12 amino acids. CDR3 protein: CASLSGTGELFF. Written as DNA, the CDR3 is TGTGCCAGCCTTAGCGGAACCGGGGAGCTGTTTTTT.

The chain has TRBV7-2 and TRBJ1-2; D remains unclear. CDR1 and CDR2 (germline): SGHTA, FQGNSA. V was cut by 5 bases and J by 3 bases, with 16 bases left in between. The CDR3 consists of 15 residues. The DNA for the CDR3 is TGTGCCAGCAGCCCCCGGACCCCTCTCGACTATGGCTACACCTTC. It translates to CASSPRTPLDYGYTF.

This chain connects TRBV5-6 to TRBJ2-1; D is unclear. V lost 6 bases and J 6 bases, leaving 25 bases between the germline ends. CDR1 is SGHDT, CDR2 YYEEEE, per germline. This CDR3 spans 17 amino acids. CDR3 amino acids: CASNDRQNTRRLNEQFF. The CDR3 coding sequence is TGTGCCAGCAACGACCGCCAGAACACCCGAAGGCTCAATGAGCAGTTCTTC.

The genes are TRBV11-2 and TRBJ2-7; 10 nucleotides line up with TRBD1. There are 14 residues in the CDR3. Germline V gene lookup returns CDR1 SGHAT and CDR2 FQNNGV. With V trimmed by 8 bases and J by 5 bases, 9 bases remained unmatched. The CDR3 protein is CASRRDRGIDEQYF. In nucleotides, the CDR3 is TGTGCCAGCCGCCGGGACAGGGGTATTGACGAGCAGTACTTC.

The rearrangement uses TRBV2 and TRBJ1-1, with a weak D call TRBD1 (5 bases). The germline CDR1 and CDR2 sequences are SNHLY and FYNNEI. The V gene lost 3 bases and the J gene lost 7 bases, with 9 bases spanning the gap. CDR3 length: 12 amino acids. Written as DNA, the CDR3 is TGTGCCAGCAGTGAGGGGCTTCATGAAGCTTTCTTT. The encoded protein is CASSEGLHEAFF. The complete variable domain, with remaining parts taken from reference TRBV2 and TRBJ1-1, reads EPEVTQTPSHQVTQMGQEVILRCVPISNHLYFYWYRQILGQKVEFLVSFYNNEISEKSEIFDDQFSVERPDGSNFTLKIRSTKLEDSAMYFCASSEGLHEAFFGQGTRLTVV.